This T cell receptor (beta chain) comes out of a study of blood T cell repertoires in COVID-19. About the research overall: COVID-19 samples collected from the United States, Italy and Spain covered acute and convalescent phases. Sources were T cells, B-cell-depleted T cells, or PBMCs; the material itself was cDNA or gDNA.

This CDR3 has 15 residues. V was clipped by 7 bases and J by 5 bases, with 20 bases between them. In germline, CDR1 is LNHDA, CDR2 SQIVND (reference sequence). The authors' processing: Estimates of nucleated cell counts were drawn from the amplification of reference gene primers. The data were produced by immunoSEQ multiplex PCR, yet TCRdb's version contains in-frame clones alone and is incomplete. V, J and clone size are taken as reported in that table, and D and trimming were inferred from the DNA itself. This table holds 140,000 to 150,000 clones, approximately 88% found once. This receptor was taken from a woman between 45 and 60 years old with acute or convalescent COVID-19. The chain links TRBV19 to TRBJ1-2, with D possibly TRBD1 on 6 matching bases. Material for sequencing was peripheral blood. Here the CDR3 reads CASIGSEWTEYGYTF. The CDR3 DNA follows: TGTGCCAGTATAGGATCTGAATGGACAGAGTATGGCTACACCTTC.